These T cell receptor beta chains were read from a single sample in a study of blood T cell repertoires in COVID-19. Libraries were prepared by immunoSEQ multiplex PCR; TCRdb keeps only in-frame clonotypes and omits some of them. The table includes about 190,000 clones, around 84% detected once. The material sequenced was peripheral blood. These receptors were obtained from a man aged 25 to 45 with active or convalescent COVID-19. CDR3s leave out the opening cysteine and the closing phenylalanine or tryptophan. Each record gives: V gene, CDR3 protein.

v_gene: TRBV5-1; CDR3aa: ASSPARTTGADTQY
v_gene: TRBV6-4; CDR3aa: ASSSLGGVPGELF
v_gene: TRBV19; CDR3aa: ASTTGKIGGYT
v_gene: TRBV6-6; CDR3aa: ASSRDNSPLH
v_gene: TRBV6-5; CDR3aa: ASSPTGALGGYT
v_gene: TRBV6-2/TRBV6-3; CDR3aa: ASSRTGVLIYGEQF
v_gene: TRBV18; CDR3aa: ASSPGRGPSGNTIY
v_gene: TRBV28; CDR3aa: ASSPTGGTQY
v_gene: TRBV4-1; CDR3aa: ASSQDARTLTNTEAF
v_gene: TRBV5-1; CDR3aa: ASSLGDRGPTDTQY
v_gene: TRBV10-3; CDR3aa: AISLTGGNQPQH
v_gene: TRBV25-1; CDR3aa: ASSGRGSSTDTQY
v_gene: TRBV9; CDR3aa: ASSLQDRPGSAGGAEAF
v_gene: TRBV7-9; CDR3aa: ASSLGLAGVTDTQY
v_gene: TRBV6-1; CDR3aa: ASSDYTYGQPQH
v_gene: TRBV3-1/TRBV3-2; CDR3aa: ASSDPSKTQY
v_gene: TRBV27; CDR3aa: ASSLLGGAGVEEQF
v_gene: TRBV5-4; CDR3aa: ASSRSGTLRNYGYT
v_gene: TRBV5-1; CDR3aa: ASSNRAGYT
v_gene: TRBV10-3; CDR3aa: AISENGDYGYT
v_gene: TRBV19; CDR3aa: ASSTARDRGHNEQF
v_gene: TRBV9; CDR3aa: ASSVVAGGLDNEQF
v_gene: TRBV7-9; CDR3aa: ASSSTVTNTEAF
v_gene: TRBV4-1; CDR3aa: ASSLRPDGIRGQGNEKLF
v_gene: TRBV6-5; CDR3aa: ASSRQGTGTEAF
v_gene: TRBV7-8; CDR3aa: ASSLTGGGLNTEAF
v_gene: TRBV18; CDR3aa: ASSPFQDNEQF
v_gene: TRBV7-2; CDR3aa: ASSSRDINEQF
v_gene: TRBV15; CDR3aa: ATSRDGGGGQPQH
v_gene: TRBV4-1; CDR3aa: ASSQEIQPYNEQF
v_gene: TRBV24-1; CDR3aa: ATSVGQVTLTDTQY
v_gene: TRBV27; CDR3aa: ASSLSLGGGTDTQY
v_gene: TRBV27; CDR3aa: ASSLSRGGNQPQH
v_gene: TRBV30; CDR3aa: AWSSPSGVGNQPQH
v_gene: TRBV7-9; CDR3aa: ASSLYSNRGYGYT
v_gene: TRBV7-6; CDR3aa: ASSPNDDNPEAF
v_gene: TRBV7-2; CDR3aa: ASSLTLAGYNEQF
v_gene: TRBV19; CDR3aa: ASSPRRQGQETQY
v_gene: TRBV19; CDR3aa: ASSFPTGLNTEAF
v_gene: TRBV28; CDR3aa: ASSFRPGLGGVRAGTEAF